The 2 T cell receptor beta chains given below trace back to one sample, sequenced in a study of T cells in Graves' hyperthyroidism and ophthalmopathy. From RNA transcripts, TCR beta CDR3 regions were amplified. TCR CDR3 regions were first amplified by RT-PCR with HTBI primers. TCRdb re-called the multiplex PCR reads through MiXCR, storing one row per CDR3 protein. The sample includes approximately 300,000 distinct CDR3 sequences, approximately 17% of them seen just once. Sequencing was done on a sample of blood. The receptors were sampled from a man in his thirties or forties with Graves' hyperthyroidism.

There are a few counts of this clonotype. The V gene is TRBV24-1, the J gene TRBJ2-1; TRBD1 aligns across 9 bases. The junction had 6 bases not matched to a gene; V was cut back by 3 bases and J by 4 bases. The germline V gene has CDR1 KGHDR and CDR2 SFDVKD. The CDR3 runs 16 residues. The CDR3 loop reads CATSDPDRGPYNEQFF. The DNA for the CDR3 is TGTGCCACCAGTGATCCGGACAGGGGTCCTTACAATGAGCAGTTCTTC.

This clonotype has just a few counts. The J gene is TRBJ2-7, the V gene TRBV6-1, with TRBD2 matching over 10 bases. J gave up 4 bases and V 4 bases, and 7 bases lay outside the gene matches. The length of the CDR3 is 15 residues. The germline CDR1 and CDR2 sequences are MNHNS and SASEGT. CDR3 nucleotide sequence: TGTGCCAGCAGTGCCAGGGGGACTAGCGAGTACGAGCAGTACTTC. This gives the protein CASSARGTSEYEQYF.